This passage covers 32 T cell receptor beta chains from one sample sequenced in a study of regulatory T cells in long-lasting Graves disease. In building TCR beta libraries, iRepertoire HTBI primers were used together with Arm-PCR of CDR3 regions. Via MiXCR, TCRdb re-called the multiplex PCR reads, giving one row per CDR3 protein. The sample holds a few hundred thousand distinct CDR3 sequences, roughly 15% seen once. Time point here: newly diagnosed GD, antithyroid drugs for less than 3 months. The TCR library was prepared using RNA isolated from PBMCs. In addition, the sample was reused for a study of T cells in Graves' hyperthyroidism and ophthalmopathy.

Sequenced here: peripheral blood mononuclear cells (PBMCs), sampled at new diagnosis, from a patient treated with antithyroid drugs. The receptor source for this set is a woman aged 40 to 50 with Graves disease.

The J gene is TRBJ1-6, the V gene TRBV5-1; TRBD1 matches 10 bases. CDR3 length equals 14 residues. Per germline, CDR1 SGHRS and CDR2 YFSETQ. After removal of 4 bases from V and 9 bases from J, the junction contained 4 bases not matched to a gene. The CDR3 reads CASSDWDRGSPLHF. CDR3 sequence (DNA): TGCGCCAGCAGCGATTGGGACAGGGGTTCACCCCTCCACTTT.

The rearrangement joins TRBV19 to TRBJ1-5; the D is unclear. The CDR3 has 15 residues. Trimming stripped 3 bases from V and 0 bases from J, with 9 bases between. Germline assignment: CDR1 LNHDA and CDR2 SQIVND (reference sequence). The CDR3 DNA reads TGTGCCAGTAGTATGGGGTTCCCTAGCAATCAGCCCCAGCATTTT. Residues: CASSMGFPSNQPQHF. The full variable domain, in which reference TRBV19 and TRBJ1-5 provide the parts outside the CDR3, is DGGITQSPKYLFRKEGQNVTLSCEQNLNHDAMYWYRQDPGQGLRLIYYSQIVNDFQKGDIAEGYSVSREKKESFPLTVTSAQKNPTAFYLCASSMGFPSNQPQHFGDGTRLSIL.

This clonotype was picked up many times. DNA for the CDR3: TGTGCCAGCAGCTTCGCCCAAGCGGGGGTCCCAGATACGCAGTATTTT. It yields the protein CASSFAQAGVPDTQYF. J is TRBJ2-3 and V is TRBV13; 8 bases are shared with TRBD2. The germline gives CDR1 PRHDT, CDR2 FYEKMQ (reference sequence). The CDR3 loop spans 16 amino acids. The ends lost 3 bases at V and 4 bases at J; junction bases unmatched: 9.

This clonotype was recorded at least ten times. The chain is built from TRBV12-3 or TRBV12-4 and TRBJ2-5; 9 bases line up with TRBD2. The V and J ends lost 4 bases and 3 bases, in that order; junction bases with no gene match: 9. The CDR3 is made up of 16 amino acids. Written as DNA, the CDR3 is TGTGCCAGCAGTTATCGACTAGCGGTTAGCAAAGAGACCCAGTACTTC. Translation gives CASSYRLAVSKETQYF.

This clonotype appeared many times. This sequence joins TRBV28 and TRBJ2-3; the match to TRBD2 covers 11 bases. V trimming: 5 bases; J trimming: 4 bases; junction bases outside the gene matches: 11. From germline, CDR1 is MDHEN and CDR2 SYDVKM. The CDR3 is made up of 17 amino acids. The CDR3 loop reads CASSLPSLAGAADTQYF. CDR3 nucleotides: TGTGCCAGCAGTCTTCCCTCACTAGCGGGAGCGGCAGATACGCAGTATTTT.

This clonotype was counted ten times or more. V is TRBV19 and J is TRBJ1-4; D is possibly TRBD1 (6 bases). V lost 6 bases to trimming and J lost 0 bases, with 11 bases between them. Germline CDR1 is LNHDA and CDR2 is SQIVND (reference sequence). The CDR3 length is 15 residues. The DNA of the CDR3 is TGTGCCAGTAGCGCACGACAGGCAACTAATGAAAAACTGTTTTTT. Translating it yields CASSARQATNEKLFF.

Many counts were recorded for this clonotype. The rearrangement links TRBV18 to TRBJ2-3, with 8 bases aligning to TRBD2. CDR1 and CDR2 (germline): KGHSH, LQKENI. With 3 bases clipped from V and 0 bases from J, the junction kept 2 bases outside the gene matches. CDR3 length equals 15 residues. The CDR3 sequence is CASSPTGGSTDTQYF. CDR3 DNA: TGTGCCAGCTCACCTACGGGAGGGAGCACAGATACGCAGTATTTT.

This clonotype was found many times. The rearrangement uses TRBV6-1 and TRBJ1-1; possible D gene TRBD1, 5 bases. V lost 7 bases, J lost 3 bases, and 21 bases lay in between. Germline-derived CDR1 and CDR2 are MNHNS and SASEGT. This CDR3 has 16 amino acids. The CDR3 DNA reads TGTGCCAGCACCAAAGCCGATTGGGGGGAGGACACTGAAGCTTTCTTT. It encodes CASTKADWGEDTEAFF.

The V call is TRBV6-1, the J call TRBJ2-7, with D perhaps TRBD2 (5 bases). The CDR3 runs 14 residues. V lost 7 bases and J lost 3, with 16 bases in between. The germline CDR1 and CDR2 sequences are MNHNS and SASEGT. DNA of the CDR3: TGTGCCAGCAAACACGGGGAACCATACTACGAGCAGTACTTC. Translated, it gives CASKHGEPYYEQYF.

Only a few counts were recorded for this clonotype. The chain has TRBV18 and TRBJ2-7; tentative D call: TRBD2 (7 bases). The V end lost 0 bases, the J end lost 7 bases, and 13 bases lay between the germline ends. From germline, CDR1 is KGHSH and CDR2 LQKENI. The CDR3 is 14 amino acids. Written as DNA, the CDR3 is TGTGCCAGCTCACCACCGGGGGGGCCCGTGGAGCAGTACTTC. This sequence encodes CASSPPGGPVEQYF.

This chain connects TRBV11-2 to TRBJ2-6; TRBD1 agrees at 10 bases. With 5 bases clipped from V and 0 bases from J, the junction kept 7 bases outside the gene matches. This CDR3 comprises 18 residues. Germline V gene sequence: CDR1 SGHAT, CDR2 FQNNGV. CDR3: CASSRTGTGVSGANVLTF. In DNA form, the CDR3 reads TGTGCCAGCAGCAGAACCGGGACAGGGGTCTCTGGGGCCAACGTCCTGACTTTC.

This clonotype appeared once. This may arise from a read error, as a much more abundant clone is one base away. The V call is TRBV10-3, the J call TRBJ2-3, with D perhaps TRBD1 (7 bases). The V end lost 5 bases, the J end lost 8 bases, and 26 bases lay between the germline ends. The CDR3 totals 17 residues. Germline CDR1 is ENHRY and CDR2 is SYGVKD. This chain's CDR3 is CAISYLPGDRGQGTQYF. CDR3 sequence (DNA): TGTGCCATCAGTTACCTACCGGGAGATAGGGGGCAAGGTACGCAGTATTTT.

This clonotype was detected ten times or more. The J gene is TRBJ1-4, the V gene TRBV15, with a weak D call TRBD1 (6 bases). Germline CDR1 is LNHNV and CDR2 is YYDKDF (reference sequence). The ends were cut back, 5 bases at V and 3 bases at J, with 13 bases in the middle. This CDR3 has 15 residues. CDR3 residues: CATSPRQGPNEKLFF. CDR3 nucleotide sequence: TGTGCCACCAGCCCGCGGCAGGGGCCTAATGAAAAACTGTTTTTT.

This clonotype showed up many times. This chain connects TRBV6-1 to TRBJ1-4; 10 bases match TRBD1. From germline, CDR1 is MNHNS and CDR2 SASEGT. With V trimmed by 6 bases and J by 6 bases, 4 bases remained unmatched. The CDR3 covers 14 residues. CDR3 sequence (DNA): TGTGCCAGCAGCGGACAGGGGGTTTATGAAAAACTGTTTTTT. This sequence encodes CASSGQGVYEKLFF.

This clonotype was detected only a few times. V gene TRBV29-1 combines with J gene TRBJ2-1; D is possibly TRBD1 (6 bases). CDR1 is SQVTM, CDR2 ANQGSEA, per germline. The germline V and J ends were trimmed by 1 base and 8 bases, with 12 bases remaining between them. The CDR3 covers 13 residues. CDR3 nucleotides: TGCAGCGTTGAAGGGAACAGGGCTGATGAGCAGTTCTTC. Translated, it gives CSVEGNRADEQFF.

The CDR3 region is CASSIEASREQYF. The CDR3 DNA follows: TGTGCCAGTAGTATAGAGGCTAGCCGCGAGCAGTACTTC. J is TRBJ2-7 and V is TRBV19, with a tentative D call TRBD2 (5 bases). This CDR3 is built from 13 residues. V lost 0 bases and J lost 6, with 9 bases in between. Germline V gene lookup returns CDR1 LNHDA and CDR2 SQIVND (reference sequence).

A remark on this clonotype: This sequence is one base from a far larger clone and is likely a read error. The J gene is TRBJ2-3, the V gene TRBV12-3 or TRBV12-4; D unresolved. The CDR3 covers 15 residues. Deletions cut 5 bases from V and 0 bases from J, with 12 bases between. CDR3 amino acids: CASSVSYASTDTQYF. The CDR3 coding sequence is TGTGCCAGCAGTGTGAGCTACGCTAGCACAGATACGCAGTATTTT.

The CDR3 sequence is CASSGHRTGWYNEQFF. CDR3 in DNA: TGTGCCAGCAGCGGACACAGGACAGGGTGGTACAATGAGCAGTTCTTC. The chain links TRBV9 to TRBJ2-1; 8 positions match TRBD1. Trimming at V came to 3 bases and at J to 4 bases, leaving 9 bases not matched to a gene. CDR1 SGDLS and CDR2 YYNGEE come from the germline V gene. The CDR3 loop spans 16 amino acids.

V usage is TRBV2 and J usage is TRBJ1-4; possibly TRBD1 for D (5 bases). Per germline, CDR1 SNHLY and CDR2 FYNNEI. Trimming pared 4 bases from V and 0 bases from J, leaving 12 bases between. This CDR3 has 16 residues. The CDR3 spells CASSALRGATNEKLFF. Here the CDR3 DNA reads TGTGCCAGCAGTGCTCTTAGGGGAGCAACTAATGAAAAACTGTTTTTT. Filled out from reference TRBV2 and TRBJ1-4, the complete variable domain reads EPEVTQTPSHQVTQMGQEVILRCVPISNHLYFYWYRQILGQKVEFLVSFYNNEISEKSEIFDDQFSVERPDGSNFTLKIRSTKLEDSAMYFCASSALRGATNEKLFFGSGTQLSVL.

The rearrangement joins TRBV20-1 to TRBJ1-6, with TRBD1 matching 8 bases. In germline, CDR1 is DFQATT, CDR2 SNEGSKA (reference sequence). The CDR3 is 15 amino acids. The junction had 12 bases not matched to a gene; V was cut back by 6 bases and J by 8 bases. The CDR3 sequence is CSASDRGSNYSPLHF. CDR3 coding DNA: TGCAGTGCCTCCGACAGGGGCTCTAATTATTCACCCCTCCACTTT.

This clonotype was seen at least ten times. The chain recombines TRBV12-3 or TRBV12-4 with TRBJ1-4; 7 bases align to TRBD1. There are 14 residues in the CDR3. The trim removed 5 bases at V and 7 bases at J, leaving 7 bases unmatched. In DNA form, the CDR3 reads TGTGCCAGCAGTCCCAGACAGGGCTCTGAAAAACTGTTTTTT. Its protein product is CASSPRQGSEKLFF.

This clonotype was observed many times. The genes are TRBV27 and TRBJ1-6, with a tentative D call TRBD1 (6 bases). Germline assignment: CDR1 MNHEY and CDR2 SMNVEV (reference sequence). With 10 bases removed from V and 5 bases from J, the gap between germline ends came to 18 bases. There are 15 residues in the CDR3. CDR3 sequence reads: CATSDGTTNNSPLHF. For the CDR3, the DNA is TGTGCCACCTCGGACGGGACAACAAATAATTCACCCCTCCACTTT.

The rearrangement uses TRBV19 and TRBJ2-3; 8 bases line up with TRBD2. This CDR3 is built from 15 residues. V shed 5 bases, J shed 0 bases, and the junction held 4 bases outside the gene matches. CDR1 and CDR2 from the germline V gene are LNHDA and SQIVND (reference sequence). The CDR3 nucleotides are TGTGCCAGTAGTTGGACTAGCCGTAGCACAGATACGCAGTATTTT. Translating gives CASSWTSRSTDTQYF.

This clonotype showed up just a few times. CDR3 region: CASSVVGDKNYEQYF. CDR3 in DNA: TGTGCCAGCAGCGTAGTCGGGGATAAGAACTACGAGCAGTACTTC. The chain links TRBV9 to TRBJ2-7, with D possibly matching TRBD2 (5 bases). CDR3 length equals 15 residues. Germline V gives CDR1 SGDLS, CDR2 YYNGEE. V was shortened by 0 bases and J by 3 bases, with 13 bases between the two germline ends.

This clonotype was counted ten times or more. The chain recombines TRBV7-9 with TRBJ2-1, with TRBD2 as a possible D gene (5 bases). Trimming cost V 0 bases and J 3 bases, with 9 bases left between them. Germline V gene data show CDR1 as SEHNR and CDR2 as FQNEAQ (reference sequence). The CDR3 covers 15 residues. CDR3 protein: CASSLAGALYNEQFF. CDR3 coding DNA: TGTGCCAGCAGCTTAGCGGGAGCACTCTACAATGAGCAGTTCTTC.

This clonotype came up many times. The CDR3 region is CASSLESGTVGKTQYF. CDR3 in DNA: TGTGCCAGCAGCTTGGAGAGCGGGACCGTGGGAAAGACCCAGTACTTC. The rearrangement joins TRBV5-4 to TRBJ2-5; 7 nucleotides align to TRBD2. Germline CDR1 SGHNT, CDR2 YYREEE (reference sequence). J lost 6 bases, V lost 0 bases, and 11 bases had no gene match. The CDR3 consists of 16 residues.

V is TRBV6-2 or TRBV6-3 and J is TRBJ2-3; D is unresolved. Trimming took off 1 base at V and 0 bases at J, with 2 bases between the two ends. CDR1 is MNHEY, CDR2 SVGEGT, per germline. The CDR3 is 13 amino acids. The CDR3 coding sequence is TGTGCCAGCAGTTACTTGAGCACAGATACGCAGTATTTT. This sequence encodes CASSYLSTDTQYF.

Many counts were recorded for this clonotype. The CDR3 spells CASSPREELTDTQYF. The DNA of the CDR3 is TGTGCCAGCTCACCACGGGAGGAACTCACAGATACGCAGTATTTT. This rearrangement joins TRBV18 to TRBJ2-3; TRBD2 might be the D (6 bases). The CDR3 length is 15 residues. V was clipped by 1 base and J by 2 bases, with 10 bases between them. Germline loops: CDR1 KGHSH, CDR2 LQKENI.

Remarks on this clonotype: With a far larger clone one base away, a read error is the likely cause. The gene calls are TRBV2 and TRBJ2-1; tentatively, D is TRBD1 or TRBD2 (5 bases each). The DNA end is a closer match to TRBJ2-5, so the J assignment may be wrong. Looked up from germline, CDR1 is SNHLY and CDR2 is FYNNEI. This CDR3 is 17 amino acids long. The chain's CDR3 is CTSSEALGQGRQETQYF. CDR3 sequence (DNA): TGTACCAGCAGTGAAGCCCTGGGGCAGGGACGCCAAGAGACCCAGTACTTC.

This clonotype occurred many times. The rearrangement uses TRBV25-1 and TRBJ2-1; TRBD2 might be the D (6 bases). Trimming left V 8 bases short and J 2 bases short, with 16 bases between. The germline V gene encodes CDR1 MGHDK and CDR2 SYGVNS. This CDR3 region has 15 residues. The CDR3 reads CASHPGSGAYNEQFF. In DNA form, the CDR3 reads TGTGCCAGCCACCCGGGTAGCGGAGCCTACAATGAGCAGTTCTTC. Together with reference TRBV25-1 and TRBJ2-1, the CDR3 gives the full variable domain: EADIYQTPRYLVIGTGKKITLECSQTMGHDKMYWYQQDPGMELHLIHYSYGVNSTEKGDLSSESTVSRIRTEHFPLTLESARPSHTSQYLCASHPGSGAYNEQFFGPGTRLTVL.

In the case of this clonotype: A far larger clone is just one base off, so this is likely a read error. The CDR3 end shows no conserved phenylalanine or tryptophan, and so a read error is likely. V is TRBV7-2 and J is TRBJ2-1, with D perhaps given as TRBD1 or TRBD2 (6 bases each). The CDR3 consists of 16 residues. CDR1 SGHTA and CDR2 FQGNSA come from the germline V gene. V dropped 5 bases and J dropped 6 bases, with 20 bases sitting between them. The CDR3 DNA reads as TGTGCCAGCAGCGTAGATTCCGGGGGCACGGGCAATGAGCAGTTCTGC. Its translation: CASSVDSGGTGNEQFC.

This clonotype was observed at least ten times. The germline gene is not matched at one end of the junction; a read error may be the cause. V usage is TRBV12-3 or TRBV12-4 and J usage is TRBJ2-1; no reliable D call. The CDR3 length is 13 residues. CDR3 in DNA: TGTGCCAGCAGTGGTTTCCGATGGCGTGGGTGGGGCTTC. Translation: CASSGFRWRGWGF.